The 16 T cell receptor beta chains presented below share a single source sample, sequenced in a study of Ad26.COV2.S vaccination and SARS-CoV-2 variants. Clones were sequenced by immunoSEQ multiplex PCR, and TCRdb holds only the in-frame ones, with some missing. The sample contains about 390,000 clones, roughly nine tenths of which appear only once. Regarding treatment: roughly 20 received Ad26.COV2.S at low or high dose, single or two shots; a few received placebo; per-sample allocation not given. On day 63 after the first injection, vaccine and placebo recipients gave samples. The sequencing here drew on peripheral blood, taken in a trial of Ad26.COV2.S vaccine versus placebo. The receptors were sampled from a person between 18 and 59 years old who received the Ad26.COV2.S COVID-19 vaccine or a placebo.

The chain recombines TRBV15 with TRBJ2-7; D unresolved. CDR3 length: 14 residues. The germline V gene encodes CDR1 LNHNV and CDR2 YYDKDF (reference sequence). V was trimmed by 3 bases and J by 5 bases, leaving 14 bases between them. In nucleotides, the CDR3 is TGTGCCACCAGCAGGGCCTCACCGGTCGACGAGCAGTACTTC. Its protein product is CATSRASPVDEQYF.

The rearrangement joins TRBV7-9 to TRBJ2-3, with TRBD2 matching 8 bases. CDR1 SEHNR and CDR2 FQNEAQ come from the germline V gene (reference sequence). This CDR3 has 19 amino acids. With 3 bases clipped from V and 3 bases from J, the junction kept 17 bases outside the gene matches. CDR3 DNA sequence: TGTGCCAGCAGCTTTTCCCCCCTGAGGGCGGGGGGTCGGACAGATACGCAGTATTTT. This encodes CASSFSPLRAGGRTDTQYF. Complete variable domain (other parts from reference TRBV7-9 and TRBJ2-3): DTGVSQNPRHKITKRGQNVTFRCDPISEHNRLYWYRQTLGQGPEFLTYFQNEAQLEKSRLLSDRFSAERPKGSFSTLEIQRTEQGDSAMYLCASSFSPLRAGGRTDTQYFGPGTRLTVL.

The gene calls are TRBV2 and TRBJ1-1; D is undetermined. The V end lost 6 bases, the J end lost 3 bases, and 23 bases lay between the germline ends. This CDR3 is built from 17 residues. Germline loops: CDR1 SNHLY, CDR2 FYNNEI. The CDR3 DNA is TGTGCCAGCAGGGTACTACGAATTAAGGTTCGAGACACTGAAGCTTTCTTT. It translates to CASRVLRIKVRDTEAFF.

The chain couples TRBV6-5 to TRBJ1-6; D possibly corresponds to TRBD1 (5 bases). Trimming took off 0 bases at V and 11 bases at J, with 14 bases between the two ends. This CDR3 region has 15 residues. The germline V gene has CDR1 MNHEY and CDR2 SVGAGI. Written as DNA, the CDR3 is TGTGCCAGCAGTTACTCGGGGCAGGACCGGACACCCCTCCACTTT. It encodes CASSYSGQDRTPLHF.

The rearrangement joins TRBV5-6 to TRBJ1-2; the D is unclear. Trimming took off 2 bases at V and 4 bases at J, with 12 bases between the two ends. Looked up from germline, CDR1 is SGHDT and CDR2 is YYEEEE. CDR3 length: 14 amino acids. In nucleotides, the CDR3 is TGTGCCAGCAGCTTTCCGGGCAAAATCTATGGCTACACCTTC. Its protein product is CASSFPGKIYGYTF.

This chain links TRBV3-1 (or the pseudogene TRBV3-2) with TRBJ2-1; 14 positions agree with TRBD2. The CDR3 sequence is 17 residues long. V shed 4 bases, J shed 9 bases, and the junction held 11 bases outside the gene matches. Looked up from germline, CDR1 is LGHDT and CDR2 is YNNKEL (reference sequence). The CDR3 is CASSLTTSGGGPVEQFF. The CDR3 DNA sequence: TGTGCCAGCAGCCTAACGACTAGCGGGGGGGGCCCGGTTGAGCAGTTCTTC.

The chain employs TRBV21-1 and TRBJ1-3; the D call in the table, TRBD1, was not verified against the DNA. TRBV21-1 is given as a pseudogene. The CDR3 loop spans 18 amino acids. In DNA, the CDR3 is TGTGCCAGCAGCAAACTTCGGGACAGAGACTCCTCTGGAAACACCATATATTTT. Its translation: CASSKLRDRDSSGNTIYF.

CDR3 bases: TGTGCCTGGTCCACCCAGGGATGGGATGGCTACACCTTC. Translated, it gives CAWSTQGWDGYTF. The V and J genes are TRBV30 and TRBJ1-2; D possibly corresponds to TRBD1 (5 bases). V lost 5 bases and J lost 6, with 16 bases in between. This CDR3 is 13 amino acids long. Germline V CDR1 and CDR2: GTSNPN, SVGIG (reference sequence).

The chain links TRBV7-2 to TRBJ2-1; 10 bases agree with TRBD2. CDR3 length: 16 amino acids. J gave up 1 base and V 4 bases, and 4 bases lay outside the gene matches. Germline V gene lookup returns CDR1 SGHTA and CDR2 FQGNSA. CDR3: CASSYKAGGSYNEQFF. The CDR3, as DNA: TGTGCCAGCAGCTACAAAGCGGGGGGGTCCTACAATGAGCAGTTCTTC.

The chain combines TRBV5-5 with TRBJ2-7; D possibly corresponds to TRBD1 (5 bases). Germline assignment: CDR1 SGHKS and CDR2 YYEKEE (reference sequence). V was pared by 4 bases and J by 1 base, with 15 bases between. The CDR3 is 15 amino acids. In nucleotides, the CDR3 is TGTGCCAGCAGCCCAAATCCGACAGTGTCCTACGAGCAGTACTTC. Its protein product is CASSPNPTVSYEQYF.

In this sample, this clone turned up once. The genes are TRBV4-3 and TRBJ2-5; 9 bases agree with TRBD2. J gave up 5 bases and V 2 bases, and 6 bases lay outside the gene matches. The CDR3 extends over 15 amino acids. Germline values: CDR1 LGHNA, CDR2 YSLEER. The chain's CDR3 is CASSQMAGGMETQYF. CDR3 bases: TGCGCCAGCAGCCAAATGGCGGGGGGGATGGAGACCCAGTACTTC.

J is TRBJ2-1 and V is TRBV3-1 (or the pseudogene TRBV3-2); the D is unclear. Trimming removed 2 bases at V and 5 bases at J, with 4 bases between. The germline CDR1 and CDR2 sequences are LGHDT and YNNKEL (reference sequence). CDR3 length: 12 amino acids. In DNA form, the CDR3 reads TGTGCCAGCAGCCAAACAGACAATGAGCAGTTCTTC. Protein: CASSQTDNEQFF.

This clone appeared once. The V gene is TRBV4-1, the J gene TRBJ2-1, with 13 bases identical to TRBD2. CDR1 and CDR2 from the germline V gene are MGHRA and YSYEKL. The CDR3 is 17 amino acids. The junction had 6 bases not matched to a gene; V was cut back by 2 bases and J by 5 bases. The DNA of the CDR3 is TGCGCCAGCAGCCAACTTACTAGCGGGGGGGTCCACAATGAGCAGTTCTTC. Its protein is CASSQLTSGGVHNEQFF.

The chain is built from TRBV7-9 and TRBJ1-1; TRBD1 aligns across 8 bases. J was trimmed by 2 bases and V by 2 bases; bases with no gene match: 10. CDR3 length equals 17 residues. The germline V gene has CDR1 SEHNR and CDR2 FQNEAQ (reference sequence). CDR3 residues: CASSLLGQGLFNTEAFF. The CDR3 DNA follows: TGTGCCAGCAGCTTACTTGGACAGGGCCTTTTCAACACTGAAGCTTTCTTT.

This clone was seen a handful of times. V gene TRBV27 combines with J gene TRBJ2-7; D perhaps matches TRBD1 (6 bases). This CDR3 is built from 13 residues. Per the germline V gene, CDR1 is MNHEY and CDR2 is SMNVEV (reference sequence). Trimming shortened V by 3 bases and J by 5 bases, and 11 bases separated the two germline ends. CDR3 in amino acids: CASSLRGRHEQYF. CDR3 sequence (DNA): TGTGCCAGCAGTTTGAGGGGGAGACACGAGCAGTACTTC.

The table lists this clone with a count of one. The chain employs TRBV5-1 and TRBJ1-5; D uncertain. V was trimmed by 0 bases and J by 9 bases, leaving 10 bases between them. The CDR3 has 13 residues. From germline, CDR1 is SGHRS and CDR2 YFSETQ. CDR3 sequence (DNA): TGCGCCAGCAGCTTGGACGAAGCCGGGCCCCAGCATTTT. It codes for CASSLDEAGPQHF.